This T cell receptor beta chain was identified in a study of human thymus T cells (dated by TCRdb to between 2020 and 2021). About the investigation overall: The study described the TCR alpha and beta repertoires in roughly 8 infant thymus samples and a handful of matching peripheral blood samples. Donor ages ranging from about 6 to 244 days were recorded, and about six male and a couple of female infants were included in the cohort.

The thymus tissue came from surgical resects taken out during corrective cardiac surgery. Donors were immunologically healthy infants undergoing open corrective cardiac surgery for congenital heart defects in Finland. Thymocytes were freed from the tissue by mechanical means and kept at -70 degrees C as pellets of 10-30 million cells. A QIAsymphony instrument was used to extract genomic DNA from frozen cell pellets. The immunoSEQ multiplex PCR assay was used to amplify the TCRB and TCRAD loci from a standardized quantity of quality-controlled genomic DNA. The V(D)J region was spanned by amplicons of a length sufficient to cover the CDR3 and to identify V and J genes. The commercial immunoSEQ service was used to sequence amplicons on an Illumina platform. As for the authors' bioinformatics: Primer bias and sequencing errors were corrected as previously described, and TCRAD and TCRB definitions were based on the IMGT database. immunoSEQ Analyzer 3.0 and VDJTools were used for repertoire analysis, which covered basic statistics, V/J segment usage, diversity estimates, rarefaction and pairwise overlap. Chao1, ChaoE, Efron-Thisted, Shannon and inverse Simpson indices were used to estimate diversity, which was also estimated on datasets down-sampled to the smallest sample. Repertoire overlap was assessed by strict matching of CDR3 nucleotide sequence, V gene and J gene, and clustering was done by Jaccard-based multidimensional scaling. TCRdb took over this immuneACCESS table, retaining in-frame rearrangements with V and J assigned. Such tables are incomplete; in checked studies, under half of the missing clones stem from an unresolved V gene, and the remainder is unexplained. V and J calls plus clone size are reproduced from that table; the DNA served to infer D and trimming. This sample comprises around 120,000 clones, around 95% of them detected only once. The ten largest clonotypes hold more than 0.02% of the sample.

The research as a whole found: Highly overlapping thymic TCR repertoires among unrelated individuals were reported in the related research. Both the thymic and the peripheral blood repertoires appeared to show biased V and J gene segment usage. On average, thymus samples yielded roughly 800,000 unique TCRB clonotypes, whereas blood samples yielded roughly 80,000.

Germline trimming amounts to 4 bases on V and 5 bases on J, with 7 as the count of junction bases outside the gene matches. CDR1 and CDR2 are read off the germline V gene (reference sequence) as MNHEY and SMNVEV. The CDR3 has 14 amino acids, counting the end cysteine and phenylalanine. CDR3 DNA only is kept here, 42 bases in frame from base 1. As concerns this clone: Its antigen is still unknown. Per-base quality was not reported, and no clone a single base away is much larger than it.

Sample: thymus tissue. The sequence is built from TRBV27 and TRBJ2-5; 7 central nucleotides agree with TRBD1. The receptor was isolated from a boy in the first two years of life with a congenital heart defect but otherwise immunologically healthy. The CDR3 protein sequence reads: CASSWFGRGETQYF. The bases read TGTGCCAGCAGTTGGTTCGGCAGGGGGGAGACCCAGTACTTC.